This T cell receptor (beta chain) was obtained from a study of T cells in Graves' hyperthyroidism and ophthalmopathy (dated by TCRdb to about 2019). Turning to the overall study: Peripheral blood samples were taken at the time of initial diagnosis, prior to any treatment. To identify TCR V-J signatures that set the groups apart, the researchers used a discovery cohort of more than 95 patients, made up of approximately 43 with Graves' ophthalmopathy and some 56 with stable Graves' hyperthyroidism. Prospective prediction of ophthalmopathy was tested in an independent validation cohort of 18 to 20 hyperthyroidism patients and 15 to 17 patients who later progressed to ophthalmopathy. For training and testing, the 100 patients in the discovery cohort were randomly divided in a 7:3 ratio. In about 6 Graves' hyperthyroidism patients, the study also compared T-cell repertoires from thyroid tissue with T-cell repertoires from blood. Once sampling was done, hyperthyroidism patients were given methimazole at a starting dose of 30 mg daily, whereas ophthalmopathy patients were given high-dose intravenous methylprednisolone. TCR Vbeta CDR3 sequencing of fewer than 150 peripheral blood samples (under 45 ophthalmopathy, over 70 hyperthyroidism and approximately 17 progressor patients) is reported in the paper.

Ophthalmopathy patients had moderately to severely active disease, Clinical Activity Score of at least 3, NOSPECS grade of at least 4, and duration under 3 months. Exclusion was applied to patients with uncontrolled infections, other autoimmune diseases, pregnancy or lactation. Diagnoses were based on clinical symptoms, serum thyroxine and TRAb, thyroid ultrasound and orbital computed tomography. Ficoll-Paque density gradient centrifugation was used to isolate PBMCs from around 10 ml of fresh peripheral blood. Trizol reagent was used to extract total RNA, and RNA quality was then checked on an Agilent 2100 Bioanalyzer. A remark on this clonotype: This receptor's antigen is unknown. Base qualities are not at hand, and no much larger clone is one base apart.

TCR beta CDR3 regions were amplified from RNA transcripts. For the first round of RT-PCR on the TCR CDR3, the HTBI primer set was used together with the Qiagen OneStep RT-PCR kit. A second multiplex PCR round built the libraries, followed by size selection and purification. Sequencing of the libraries was done on an Illumina HiSeq2000 using paired-end 100 bp reads. The source study handled its data this way. SOAPnuke was used to process the raw data, removing reads that contained adapters or uncalled bases, had a mean Phred below 15, or lacked an exact match to the constant primer or identifier. High-quality paired reads were merged using COPE v1.2.5, and each unique nucleotide sequence was defined as a clonotype. Clonotypes were aligned to IMGT TRBV, TRBD and TRBJ reference segments using MiTCR v1.1. Analysis was restricted to V-J combinations with a frequency above 0.0001, which covered roughly 99% of repertoires. A TCS score was defined as the ratio between F50 (clonal expansion) and ExV (chaos), using BLOSUM62-based TCRdist between CDR3 peptides within each V-J. Welch's t-statistics and random forest reduced around 550 V-J features to some 14, which were used in a naive Bayes classifier (R e1071). TCRdb trimmed public reads at Q25 via fastp, called clones via MiXCR and kept in-frame beta chains. CDR3 protein sequences are deduplicated, and each keeps its most common genes and DNA. These V and J calls rely on TCRdb rather than the paper's analysis. The sample table shows 400,000 or so distinct CDR3 sequences, and approximately 16% are seen once. The top ten constitute roughly a fifth of the sample.

The CDR3 sequence holds 14 residues, the cysteine and phenylalanine included. Just CDR3 DNA is preserved here, 42 bases in frame from base 1. For CDR1 and CDR2, the germline V gene (reference sequence) lists DFQATT and SNEGSKA. At the junction V is shortened by 0 bases and J by 4 bases; bases outside the gene matches: 4. Beyond this particular receptor, the publication reports: Most expanded thyroid clonotypes (frequency above 0.001) were also found in blood, which suggests that blood repertoires may mirror thyroid immune responses. During validation, the model predicted progression to ophthalmopathy a median of roughly 7.1 months ahead of onset, with 60% to 71% sensitivity and 72% to 85% specificity. Sample size was not statistically predetermined, and investigators were not blinded to group allocation. A model built on a 13 V-J signature distinguished ophthalmopathy from stable hyperthyroidism, reaching 87.88% sensitivity and around 81% specificity in cross-validation and 80%/75% in testing.

The origin of this receptor is a woman in her fifties or sixties with Graves' ophthalmopathy. The sample consisted of blood. The rearrangement combines TRBV20-1 with TRBJ2-3; 7 bases in the middle match TRBD1. The nucleotides are TGCAGTGCTAGAGAGACAGGGTTTGCAGATACGCAGTATTTT. Translation gives CSARETGFADTQYF.